This TCR beta chain originates from a study of shared clonotypes between healthy human individuals. V shed 4 bases, J shed 3 bases, and the junction held 7 bases outside the gene matches. This CDR3 has 15 residues. Germline CDR1 is KGHSH and CDR2 is LQKENI. The deep-level immunoSEQ assay was used. For sorted subsets, roughly 210 ng DNA per replicate equaled some 27,000 T cell genomes. Clones were sequenced by immunoSEQ multiplex PCR, and TCRdb holds only the in-frame ones, with some missing. The data hold under 1,900,000 clones, with approximately 98.5% observed a single time. This TCR came from a man aged 25 to 45 in good health. Material for sequencing was naive CD4+ T cells sorted from blood. The subset denotes: CD45RA+ positively selected. The chain employs TRBV18 and TRBJ1-1; 8 bases align to TRBD1. CDR3 coding DNA: TGTGCCAGCTCACTTCGGACAGGGCAGGACACTGAAGCTTTCTTT. As protein: CASSLRTGQDTEAFF.